The sequence of this T cell receptor beta chain was determined in a study of T cells in Graves' hyperthyroidism and ophthalmopathy. Study-wide results and limits: Before onset, by a median of around six months, the model predicted ophthalmopathy. Appearing also in blood were most of the thyroid clonotypes expanded above 0.001.

This clonotype appeared a few times. Its antigen is unidentified. Amplified TCR beta CDR3 regions came from RNA transcripts. Researchers ran a first-round RT-PCR on the TCR CDR3 using the HTBI primer set. TCRdb re-derived calls from the multiplex PCR reads in MiXCR, one entry per CDR3 protein. The profile shows about 600,000 distinct CDR3 sequences, about a sixth of them singletons. This CDR3 region has 16 residues. Per germline, CDR1 MNHNS and CDR2 SASEGT. Trimming removed 6 bases from V and 2 bases from J; junction bases left unmatched: 10. This sequence was found in a woman between 35 and 50 years old with Graves' ophthalmopathy. Sequenced input: blood. The chain recombines TRBV6-1 with TRBJ2-3, with 8 bases lining up with TRBD1. DNA of the CDR3: TGTGCCAGCAGCCGAAAAGGGACAGGCATCACAGATACGCAGTATTTT. It translates to CASSRKGTGITDTQYF.